This T cell receptor (beta chain) is drawn from a study of tumor-infiltrating lymphocytes in localized non-small cell lung cancer. The study, taken as a whole, reports: Tumors had more T cell infiltration than uninvolved lung, per TCRbeta sequencing and CD3 counts. Available tissue quantity limited TCR sequencing to a patient subset. Each assay used a separate piece of the same tissue. Immunotypes IM1 and IM2 had similar TCR-derived T-cell fractions.

Produced via immunoSEQ multiplex PCR; TCRdb's table is partial and in-frame only. Counted here are about 13,000 clones, 68% occurring once; the ten biggest clones make up around a tenth. CDR3 length: 13 amino acids. V was shortened by 6 bases and J by 4 bases, with 12 bases between the two germline ends. Per the germline V gene, CDR1 is MNHEY and CDR2 is SMNVEV (reference sequence). Concerning this clone itself: What it binds is not known.

Sequences were obtained from uninvolved lung tissue not adjacent to the tumor. This chain joins TRBV27 and TRBJ1-2, with D perhaps TRBD1 (5 bases). The TCR sequence derives from a human donor with non-small cell lung cancer. The CDR3 nucleotides read TGTGCCAGCAGCTTACGGGGGTCCTATGGCTACACCTTC. This codes for CASSLRGSYGYTF.